The T cell receptor (beta chain) described here comes from a study of blood T cell repertoires in COVID-19. Methods used by the authors: Amplification with reference gene primers provided the estimates of nucleated cell counts. Measured with immunoSEQ multiplex PCR; TCRdb has only the in-frame clones, and not every one. That table furnishes V, J and clone size, whereas the DNA furnished D and trimming. The sample consists of over 200,000 clones, over 65% of them appearing once. Germline V lookup: CDR1 SGHDN, CDR2 FVKESK. V gave up 0 bases and J gave up 3 bases, with 5 bases separating them. CDR3 size: 13 residues.

The clonotype originates from a woman aged 65 to 85 with active or convalescent COVID-19. Sequenced material: peripheral blood. This chain uses TRBV14 with TRBJ1-1; D gene uncertain. This chain's CDR3 is CASSQERDTEAFF. The DNA of the CDR3 is TGTGCCAGCAGCCAAGAGCGGGACACTGAAGCTTTCTTT.